The source of this TCR beta chain is a study of cytomegalovirus exposure and HLA in healthy donors. The overall study: An early data release held tens of millions of unique TCRs from HLA-typed donors.

The CDR3 is made up of 14 amino acids. After removal of 2 bases from V and 11 bases from J, the junction contained 7 bases not matched to a gene. In germline, CDR1 is SGHDT, CDR2 YYEEEE. Primers: 60 Vbeta forward and 13 Jbeta reverse. The protocol was immunoSEQ multiplex PCR, while the TCRdb copy is restricted to in-frame clones and leaves out a portion. Of tens of thousands of clones listed, 82% were seen once; the top ten hold 10%. About this clone: No antigen is known for it.

Study-wide results and caveats: A later analysis by the authors found several of the most significant clusters apparently linked to common viral pathogens. Reports credit the classifier with highly specific, highly sensitive diagnosis of cytomegalovirus status.

This clonotype was sampled from a young woman in good health and CMV-seropositive. The source material was PBMCs. The V and J genes are TRBV5-6 and TRBJ2-4; 10 bases line up with TRBD2. CDR3 residues: CASSLAGGGWVQYF. The CDR3 DNA reads as TGTGCCAGCAGCTTAGCGGGAGGGGGATGGGTTCAGTACTTC.